This entry features one T cell receptor (beta chain) sequence. Sequencing used immunoSEQ multiplex PCR; TCRdb keeps in-frame clones, though not all of them. The table lists 50,000 to 65,000 clones, around 96% of them singletons. This sample is drawn from a study of T cell changes during pregnancy in multiple sclerosis. The CDR3 extends over 14 amino acids. CDR1 and CDR2 (germline): LNHNV, YYDKDF (reference sequence). With 5 bases clipped from V and 4 bases from J, the junction kept 4 bases outside the gene matches. The chain has TRBV15 and TRBJ2-5; the match to TRBD1 covers 10 bases. The sequence was collected from a female donor with multiple sclerosis, enrolled in a pregnancy study. The sample was CD8+ T cells from peripheral blood mononuclear cells, taken after pregnancy. The CDR3 loop is CATSGRTGGETQYF. CDR3 bases: TGTGCCACCAGCGGGAGGACAGGGGGAGAGACCCAGTACTTC.